This TCR beta chain came from a study of beta chain features in type 1 diabetes. The wider study: Age, gender and cell yields were similar between patients and healthy donors. Regarding the study as a whole: More deletions and fewer insertions at VDJ junctions were found in patients with type 1 diabetes. Equally in patients and controls, PCR might preferentially amplify shorter templates.

The CDR3 covers 13 residues. Germline V lookup: CDR1 SQVTM, CDR2 ANQGSEA. J was trimmed by 4 bases and V by 5 bases; bases with no gene match: 6. The investigators reverse transcribed all of the isolated RNA, so they sequenced expressed TCRB transcripts. Method: immunoSEQ multiplex PCR; TCRdb's copy keeps in-frame clones and lacks some. The repertoire holds almost 350,000 clones, with 20% as singletons. Comments on this clone: Antigen specificity is unknown.

The chain links TRBV29-1 to TRBJ1-2, with 8 bases identical to TRBD1. The sequence was obtained from a woman aged 18 to 35 in good health. Sequenced material: naive CD4+ T cells from blood. The chain's CDR3 is CSVMTGVAYGYTF. DNA of the CDR3: TGCAGCGTTATGACAGGGGTAGCCTATGGCTACACCTTC.